The 10 T cell receptor beta chains in this list originate from one sample, sequenced in a study of cytomegalovirus exposure and HLA in healthy donors. Only in-frame clones appear in the TCRdb table, and some are missing; sequencing was by immunoSEQ multiplex PCR. The table records around 180,000 clones, more than 75% of them present only once. The source material was PBMCs. All receptors derive from a man younger than 35 in good health and CMV-seropositive.

The rearrangement uses TRBV28 and TRBJ2-5; 8 nucleotides match TRBD2. Looked up from germline, CDR1 is MDHEN and CDR2 is SYDVKM. Trimming took 1 base from V and 4 from J; bases not matched to a gene: 5. This CDR3 spans 15 amino acids. CDR3 sequence (DNA): TGTGCCAGCAGTTTATATAACGGGAGGGGAGAGACCCAGTACTTC. Its protein is CASSLYNGRGETQYF.

CDR3 DNA sequence: TGTGCCAGCAGTCAAGGGGGCGGGAAGCACCAGTTCTTC. This encodes CASSQGGGKHQFF. The rearrangement uses TRBV13 and TRBJ2-1; a possible D gene is TRBD1 (7 bases). The CDR3 is 13 residues long. V was shortened by 6 bases and J by 13 bases, with 19 bases between the two germline ends. Germline CDR1 PRHDT, CDR2 FYEKMQ (reference sequence). Complete variable domain (other parts from reference TRBV13 and TRBJ2-1): AAGVIQSPRHLIKEKRETATLKCYPIPRHDTVYWYQQGPGQDPQFLISFYEKMQSDKGSIPDRFSAQQFSDYHSELNMSSLELGDSALYFCASSQGGGKHQFFGPGTRLTVL.

The chain employs TRBV27 and TRBJ2-7; D possibly corresponds to TRBD2 (6 bases). CDR3 length: 14 amino acids. Trimming removed 7 bases at V and 3 bases at J, with 16 bases between. Per the germline V gene, CDR1 is MNHEY and CDR2 is SMNVEV (reference sequence). CDR3 nucleotides: TGTGCCAGCATTTATACCGGGACTTTCTACGAGCAGTACTTC. Protein sequence: CASIYTGTFYEQYF.

The genes are TRBV19 and TRBJ2-7; D may be TRBD2 (5 bases). With 5 bases removed from V and 0 bases from J, the gap between germline ends came to 8 bases. Germline loops: CDR1 LNHDA, CDR2 SQIVND (reference sequence). The CDR3 length is 13 residues. The CDR3 nucleotides are TGTGCCAGTAGTGTAACTAGCTCCTACGAGCAGTACTTC. Its translation: CASSVTSSYEQYF.

The chain recombines TRBV9 with TRBJ2-5; 8 bases are a match to TRBD1. The CDR3 runs to 14 residues. Germline V gives CDR1 SGDLS, CDR2 YYNGEE. V lost 4 bases to trimming and J lost 2 bases; unmatched junction nucleotides: 4. The CDR3 sequence is CASSSGQGQETQYF. As DNA, the CDR3 is TGTGCCAGCAGCTCAGGACAGGGACAAGAGACCCAGTACTTC.

As regards this clone: A junction end diverges from the germline sequence, so it may reflect a read error. Here the CDR3 DNA reads TGTGCCAGCAGCTTAGGGTACTCCTTCAATGAGCAGTTCTTC. As protein: CASSLGYSFNEQFF. This chain joins TRBV11-1 and TRBJ2-1; D remains unclear. CDR1 and CDR2 (germline): SGHAT, FQDESV (reference sequence). This CDR3 region has 14 residues.

The chain has TRBV7-2 and TRBJ2-7; D possibly corresponds to TRBD2 (7 bases). Trimming cost V 11 bases and J 6 bases, with 20 bases left between them. The CDR3 length is 13 residues. CDR1 and CDR2 (germline): SGHTA, FQGNSA. This chain's CDR3 is CASQGPGGVEQYF. The CDR3 region has the DNA TGTGCCTCTCAGGGGCCGGGAGGAGTCGAGCAGTACTTC.

The chain recombines TRBV2 with TRBJ1-5; D gene unclear. CDR1 SNHLY and CDR2 FYNNEI come from the germline V gene. The V and J ends lost 6 bases and 0 bases respectively, with 6 bases between them. This CDR3 is built from 13 residues. CDR3 sequence: CASSGDSNQPQHF. The CDR3 region has the DNA TGTGCCAGCAGCGGAGATAGCAATCAGCCCCAGCATTTT.

The chain combines TRBV7-7 with TRBJ2-1; 7 positions agree with TRBD2. Trimming at V came to 3 bases and at J to 8 bases, leaving 7 bases not matched to a gene. This CDR3 contains 14 residues. Germline CDR1 is SSHAT and CDR2 is FNYEAQ (reference sequence). CDR3 bases: TGTGCCAGCAGCTTGGGCGGGAGCTTCGATGAGCAGTTCTTC. This sequence encodes CASSLGGSFDEQFF.

The sample holds a few counts of this clone. The J gene is TRBJ2-2, the V gene TRBV6-4, with 9 bases aligning to TRBD1. J was trimmed by 5 bases and V by 3 bases; bases with no gene match: 10. The CDR3 spans 17 residues. Germline V gene data show CDR1 as MRHNA and CDR2 as SNTAGT. The chain's CDR3 is CASSEVPGQGGTGELFF. The CDR3 DNA follows: TGTGCCAGCAGTGAAGTACCGGGACAGGGCGGTACCGGGGAGCTGTTTTTT.